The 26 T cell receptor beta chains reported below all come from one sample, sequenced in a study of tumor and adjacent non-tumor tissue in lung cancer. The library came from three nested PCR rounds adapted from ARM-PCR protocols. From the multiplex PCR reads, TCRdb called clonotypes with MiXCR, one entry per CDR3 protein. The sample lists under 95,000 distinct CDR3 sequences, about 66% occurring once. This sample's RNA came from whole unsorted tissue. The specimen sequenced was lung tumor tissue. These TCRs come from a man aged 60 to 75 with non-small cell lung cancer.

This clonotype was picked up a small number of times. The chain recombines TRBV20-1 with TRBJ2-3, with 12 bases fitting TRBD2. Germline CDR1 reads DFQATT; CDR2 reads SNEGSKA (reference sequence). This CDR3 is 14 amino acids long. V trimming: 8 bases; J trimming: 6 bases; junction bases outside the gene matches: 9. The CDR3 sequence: CSTKLAGGPDTQYF. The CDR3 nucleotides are TGCAGTACTAAGCTAGCGGGGGGGCCGGATACGCAGTATTTT.

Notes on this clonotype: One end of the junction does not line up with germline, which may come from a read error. CDR3 sequence (DNA): TGTGCCAGTAGCTTGGCTCAGGAGGACGGTGAGCGGTTCTTC. Its protein is CASSLAQEDGERFF. J is TRBJ2-1 and V is TRBV5-4, with D perhaps matching TRBD2 (5 bases). The CDR3 runs 14 residues. CDR1 and CDR2 (germline): SGHNT, YYREEE (reference sequence).

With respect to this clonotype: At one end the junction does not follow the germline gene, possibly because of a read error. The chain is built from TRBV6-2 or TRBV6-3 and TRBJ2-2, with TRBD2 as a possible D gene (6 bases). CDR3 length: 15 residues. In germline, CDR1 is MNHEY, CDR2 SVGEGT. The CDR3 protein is CTSSPLARVSGELFF. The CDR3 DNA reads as TGTACCAGCAGCCCACTAGCACGAGTGTCCGGGGAGCTGTTTTTT.

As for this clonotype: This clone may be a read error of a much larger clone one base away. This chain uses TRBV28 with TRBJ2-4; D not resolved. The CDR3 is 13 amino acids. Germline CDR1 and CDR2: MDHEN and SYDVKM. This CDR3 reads CANSFNSKNIQYF. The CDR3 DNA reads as TGTGCCAACAGTTTTAATAGTAAAAACATTCAGTACTTC.

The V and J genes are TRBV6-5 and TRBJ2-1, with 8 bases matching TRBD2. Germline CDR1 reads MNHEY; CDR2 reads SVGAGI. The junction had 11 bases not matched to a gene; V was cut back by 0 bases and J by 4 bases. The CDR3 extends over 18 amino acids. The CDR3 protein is CASSYSRQAGDWYNEQFF. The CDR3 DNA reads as TGTGCCAGCAGTTACTCGAGGCAAGCGGGGGATTGGTACAATGAGCAGTTCTTC.

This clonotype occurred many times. The CDR3 sequence is CASRPGPFSYNEQFF. The CDR3 DNA reads TGTGCCAGCAGGCCGGGACCCTTCTCCTACAATGAGCAGTTCTTC. V usage is TRBV12-3 or TRBV12-4 and J usage is TRBJ2-1, with D perhaps given as TRBD1 or TRBD2 (5 bases each). The CDR3 loop spans 15 amino acids. Trimming shortened V by 6 bases and J by 0 bases, and 12 bases separated the two germline ends.

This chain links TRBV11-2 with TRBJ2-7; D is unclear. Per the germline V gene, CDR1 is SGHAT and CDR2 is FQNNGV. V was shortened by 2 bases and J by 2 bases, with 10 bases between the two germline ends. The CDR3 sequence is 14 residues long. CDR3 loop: CASSLTDGAYEQYF. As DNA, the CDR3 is TGTGCCAGCAGCTTAACCGACGGAGCCTACGAGCAGTACTTC.

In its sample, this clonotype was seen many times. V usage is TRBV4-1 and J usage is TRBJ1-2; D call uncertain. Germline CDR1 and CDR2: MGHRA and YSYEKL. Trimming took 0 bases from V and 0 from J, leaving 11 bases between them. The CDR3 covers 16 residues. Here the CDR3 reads CASSQDRAGTNYGYTF. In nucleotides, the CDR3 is TGCGCCAGCAGCCAAGATCGGGCCGGAACTAACTATGGCTACACCTTC.

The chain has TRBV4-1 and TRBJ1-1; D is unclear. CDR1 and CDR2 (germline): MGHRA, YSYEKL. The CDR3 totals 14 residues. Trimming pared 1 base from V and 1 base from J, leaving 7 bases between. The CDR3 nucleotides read TGCGCCAGCAGCCAAGGTCGCCCGAACACTGAAGCTTTCTTT. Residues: CASSQGRPNTEAFF.

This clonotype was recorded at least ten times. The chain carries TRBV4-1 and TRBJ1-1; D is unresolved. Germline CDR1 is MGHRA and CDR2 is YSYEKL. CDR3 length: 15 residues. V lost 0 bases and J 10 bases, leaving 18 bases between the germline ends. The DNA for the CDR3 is TGCGCCAGCAGCCAAGAGACCCTGTTACTTAAGGGAGCTTTCTTT. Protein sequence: CASSQETLLLKGAFF.

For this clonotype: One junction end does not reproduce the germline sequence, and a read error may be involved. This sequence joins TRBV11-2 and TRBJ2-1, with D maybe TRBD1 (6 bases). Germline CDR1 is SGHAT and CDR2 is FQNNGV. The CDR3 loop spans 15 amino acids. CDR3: CASSLSARGRNDQLF. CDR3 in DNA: TGTGCCAGCAGCTTATCGGCTAGGGGGAGAAATGACCAGTTATTC.

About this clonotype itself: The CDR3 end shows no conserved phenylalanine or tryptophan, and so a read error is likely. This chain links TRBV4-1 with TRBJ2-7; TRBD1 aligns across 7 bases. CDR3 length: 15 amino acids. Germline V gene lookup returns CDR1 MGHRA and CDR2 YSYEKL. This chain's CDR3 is CARSLTDRPTYEQYS. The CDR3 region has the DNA TGCGCCAGGAGCCTCACGGACAGGCCTACCTACGAGCAGTACTCC.

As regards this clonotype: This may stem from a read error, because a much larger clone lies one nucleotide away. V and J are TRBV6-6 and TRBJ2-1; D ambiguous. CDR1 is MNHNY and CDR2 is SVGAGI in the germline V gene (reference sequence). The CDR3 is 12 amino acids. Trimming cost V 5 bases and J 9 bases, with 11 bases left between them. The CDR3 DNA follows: TGTGCCAGCAGTGACACAAGGGTTGAGCAGTTCTTC. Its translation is CASSDTRVEQFF.

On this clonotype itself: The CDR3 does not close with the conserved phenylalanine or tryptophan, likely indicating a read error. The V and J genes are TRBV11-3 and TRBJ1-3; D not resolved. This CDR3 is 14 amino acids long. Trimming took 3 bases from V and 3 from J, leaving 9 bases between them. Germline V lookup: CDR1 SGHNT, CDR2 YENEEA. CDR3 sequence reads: CASSFWQNGNTIYY. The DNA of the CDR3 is TGTGCCAGCAGCTTCTGGCAGAATGGAAACACCATATATTAT.

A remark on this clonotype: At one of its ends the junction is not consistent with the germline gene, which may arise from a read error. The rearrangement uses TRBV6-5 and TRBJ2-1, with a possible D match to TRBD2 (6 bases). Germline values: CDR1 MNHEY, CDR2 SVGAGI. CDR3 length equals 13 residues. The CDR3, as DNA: TGTGCCAGCAGACGGATGGGAGGCAATGAACAGTTCTTC. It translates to CASRRMGGNEQFF.

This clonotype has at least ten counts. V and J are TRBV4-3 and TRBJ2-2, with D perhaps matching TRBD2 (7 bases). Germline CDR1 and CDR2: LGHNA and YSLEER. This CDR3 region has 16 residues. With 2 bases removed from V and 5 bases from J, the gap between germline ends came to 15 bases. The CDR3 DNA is TGCGCCAGCAGCCAAAACGGGGGGCGGCAAACCGGGGAGCTGTTTTTT. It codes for CASSQNGGRQTGELFF.

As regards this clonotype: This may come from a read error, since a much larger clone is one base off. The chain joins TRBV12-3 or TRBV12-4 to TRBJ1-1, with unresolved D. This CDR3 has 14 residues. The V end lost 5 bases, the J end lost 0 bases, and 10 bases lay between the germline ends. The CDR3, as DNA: TGTGCCAGCAGTCTTCGCTCCATGAACACTGAAGCTTTCTTT. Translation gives CASSLRSMNTEAFF.

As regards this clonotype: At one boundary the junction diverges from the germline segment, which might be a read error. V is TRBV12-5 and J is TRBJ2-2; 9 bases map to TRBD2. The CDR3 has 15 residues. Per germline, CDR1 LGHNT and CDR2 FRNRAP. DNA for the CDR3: TGTGCTAGTGCTTTGGTATTAGCGGGAGCCGGGGAGCTGTTTTTT. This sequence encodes CASALVLAGAGELFF.

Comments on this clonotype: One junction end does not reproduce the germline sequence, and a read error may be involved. The CDR3 spells CASSQDSTGTARGELFF. CDR3 DNA: TGTGCCAGCAGCCAAGACTCTACCGGGACTGCGAGAGGGGAGCTGTTTTTT. The rearrangement links TRBV4-3 to TRBJ2-2; D is possibly TRBD2 (6 bases). This CDR3 region has 17 residues. In germline, CDR1 is LGHNA, CDR2 YSLEER.

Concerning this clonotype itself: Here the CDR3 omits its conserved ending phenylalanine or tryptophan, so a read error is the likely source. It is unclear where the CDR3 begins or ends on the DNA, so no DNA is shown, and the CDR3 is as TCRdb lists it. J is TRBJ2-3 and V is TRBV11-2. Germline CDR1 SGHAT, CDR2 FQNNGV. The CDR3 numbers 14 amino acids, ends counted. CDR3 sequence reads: CASNHRTSTATQDS.

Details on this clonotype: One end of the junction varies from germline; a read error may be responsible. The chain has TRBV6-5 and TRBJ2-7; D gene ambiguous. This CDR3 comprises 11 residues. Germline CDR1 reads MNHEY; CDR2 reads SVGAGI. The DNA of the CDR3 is TGTGCAAGCAGTTACGGCAGCGAGCAGTACTTC. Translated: CASSYGSEQYF.

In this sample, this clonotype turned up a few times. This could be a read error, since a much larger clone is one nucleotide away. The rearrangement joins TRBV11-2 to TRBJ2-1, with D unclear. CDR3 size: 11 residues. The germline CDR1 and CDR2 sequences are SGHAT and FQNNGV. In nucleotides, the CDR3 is TGTGTCAGCAGCTTGAGCAATGAGCAGTTCTTC. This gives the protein CVSSLSNEQFF.

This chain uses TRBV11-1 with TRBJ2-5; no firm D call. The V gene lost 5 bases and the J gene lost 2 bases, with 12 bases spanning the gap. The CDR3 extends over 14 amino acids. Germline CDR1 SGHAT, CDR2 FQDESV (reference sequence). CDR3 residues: CASSVNTVQETQYF. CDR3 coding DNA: TGTGCCAGCAGCGTTAATACTGTGCAAGAGACCCAGTACTTC. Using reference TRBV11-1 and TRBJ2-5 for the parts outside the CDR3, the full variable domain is EAEVAQSPRYKITEKSQAVAFWCDPISGHATLYWYRQILGQGPELLVQFQDESVVDDSQLPKDRFSAERLKGVDSTLKIQPAELGDSAMYLCASSVNTVQETQYFGPGTRLLVL.

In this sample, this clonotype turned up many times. The CDR3 spells CASSYSSWVGGTYEQYF. DNA for the CDR3: TGTGCCAGCAGTTACTCGAGCTGGGTGGGGGGAACCTACGAGCAGTACTTC. The rearrangement links TRBV6-5 to TRBJ2-7; tentative D call: TRBD2 (6 bases). The CDR3 contains 17 residues. Trimming took 0 bases from V and 2 from J, leaving 17 bases between them. Germline V gives CDR1 MNHEY, CDR2 SVGAGI.

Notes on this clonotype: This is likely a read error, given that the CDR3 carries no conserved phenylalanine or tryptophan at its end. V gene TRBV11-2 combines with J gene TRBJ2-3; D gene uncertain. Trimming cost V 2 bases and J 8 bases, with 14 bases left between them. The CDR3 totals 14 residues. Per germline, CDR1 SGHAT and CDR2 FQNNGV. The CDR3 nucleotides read TGTGCCAGCAGCTTAATGGCATTAGCAGTTACGCAGTATTAT. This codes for CASSLMALAVTQYY.

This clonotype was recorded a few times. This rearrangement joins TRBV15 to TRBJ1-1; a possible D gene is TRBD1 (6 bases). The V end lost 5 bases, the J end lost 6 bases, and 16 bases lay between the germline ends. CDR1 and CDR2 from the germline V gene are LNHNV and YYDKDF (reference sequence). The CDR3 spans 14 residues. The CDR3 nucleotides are TGTGCCACCAGCCGCCACAGGGTGCCGCCTGAAGCTTTCTTT. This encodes CATSRHRVPPEAFF.